This T cell receptor beta chain was sequenced for a study of shared clonotypes between healthy human individuals. In the study overall: Sampling drew on donors who were a couple of women and a few men aged 18 to 49.

CD45RO negativity and positive selection for CCR7 defined naive CD8 cells, a population that excluded terminally differentiated effector memory CD45RA+ cells. Study results and caveats: Naive subsets, compared against memory subsets, generally had larger estimated richness values.

Note on this clone: Its antigen is still unknown.

The CDR3 totals 16 residues. V was trimmed by 3 bases and J by 2 bases, leaving 15 bases between them. Per germline, CDR1 MGHDK and CDR2 SYGVNS. Each cell subset's genomic DNA was divided evenly among several immunoSEQ plates. Using immunoSEQ multiplex PCR, the repertoire was profiled, and TCRdb retains in-frame clones only, with some absent. This sample has 660,000 or so clones, with approximately 96% found just once. V and J are TRBV25-1 and TRBJ2-3, with D maybe TRBD2 (7 bases). The sequenced material came from naive CD8+ T cells sorted from blood. This TCR derives from a woman in her 30s in good health. The CDR3 here is CASSEQAGHNTDTQYF. DNA of the CDR3: TGTGCCAGCAGTGAGCAAGCGGGACACAACACAGATACGCAGTATTTT. Variable domain in full (rest from reference TRBV25-1 and TRBJ2-3): EADIYQTPRYLVIGTGKKITLECSQTMGHDKMYWYQQDPGMELHLIHYSYGVNSTEKGDLSSESTVSRIRTEHFPLTLESARPSHTSQYLCASSEQAGHNTDTQYFGPGTRLTVL.